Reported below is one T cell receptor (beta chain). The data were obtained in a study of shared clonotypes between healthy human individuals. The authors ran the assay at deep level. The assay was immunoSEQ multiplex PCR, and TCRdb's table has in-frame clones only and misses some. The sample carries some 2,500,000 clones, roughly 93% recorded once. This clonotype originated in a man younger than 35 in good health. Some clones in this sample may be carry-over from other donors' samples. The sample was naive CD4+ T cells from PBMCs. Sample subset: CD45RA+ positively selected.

The DNA for the CDR3 is TGTGCCAGCAGCTTAGTTAGGACCCTGAACACCGGGGAGCTGTTTTTT. Residues: CASSLVRTLNTGELFF. The V gene is TRBV7-2, the J gene TRBJ2-2; D is unresolved. This CDR3 has 16 residues. Trimming shortened V by 1 base and J by 1 base, and 10 bases separated the two germline ends. Germline-derived CDR1 and CDR2 are SGHTA and FQGNSA.